Sequencing of this TCR beta chain was carried out in a study of cytotoxic CD8 clonotypes in ibrutinib-treated CLL. Study-level points and caveats: Samples were collected at differing times from sustained-remission and progressing patients.

CDR3 length: 12 residues. Germline loops: CDR1 SQVTM, CDR2 ANQGSEA. Trimming cost V 7 bases and J 6 bases, with 13 bases left between them. On this clone itself: The target antigen is unknown.

Sequencing used immunoSEQ multiplex PCR; TCRdb keeps in-frame clones, though not all of them. The sample has approximately 320,000 clones, about 64% seen once; the top ten hold roughly 6.3%. The chain is built from TRBV29-1 and TRBJ2-1, with D hard to call. The specimen was PBMCs, collected after 36 months of ibrutinib treatment. The TCR sequence derives from a human donor with chronic lymphocytic leukemia. The CDR3 is CSARVGGNEQFF. CDR3 sequence (DNA): TGCAGCGCCCGAGTGGGTGGCAATGAGCAGTTCTTC.